The next 15 T cell receptor beta chains were all read from a single sample in a study of cytomegalovirus exposure and HLA in healthy donors. In the PCR, 60 Vbeta and 13 Jbeta primers were used. The assay was immunoSEQ multiplex PCR, and TCRdb's table has in-frame clones only and misses some. The sample includes 180,000 or so clones, around 80% seen only once; the top ten take under 5%. Source material: PBMCs. Receptors originate from a woman between 50 and 59 years old in good health and CMV-seropositive.

The chain joins TRBV9 to TRBJ1-1; the match to TRBD1 covers 9 bases. The germline gives CDR1 SGDLS, CDR2 YYNGEE. With V trimmed by 3 bases and J by 9 bases, 12 bases remained unmatched. CDR3 length: 15 amino acids. The CDR3 DNA follows: TGTGCCAGCAGCGAGGCCCCTGGGACAGGGCGGCAAGCTTTCTTT. Translating it yields CASSEAPGTGRQAFF.

As DNA, the CDR3 is TGCGCCAGCAGCCAAGCCTCCGTTGTTAGCAATCAGCCCCAGCATTTT. Protein: CASSQASVVSNQPQHF. The chain uses TRBV4-1 and TRBJ1-5; D gene uncertain. Trimming cost V 1 base and J 0 bases, with 10 bases left between them. This CDR3 region has 16 residues. Germline loops: CDR1 MGHRA, CDR2 YSYEKL.

This clone has just a few counts. The J gene is TRBJ1-1, the V gene TRBV29-1; maybe TRBD1 (6 bases). Germline values: CDR1 SQVTM, CDR2 ANQGSEA. Trimming took off 1 base at V and 10 bases at J, with 10 bases between the two ends. The CDR3 loop spans 11 amino acids. CDR3 DNA sequence: TGCAGCGTTGAAGGGACAGTTTCAGCTTTCTTT. It specifies CSVEGTVSAFF.

This chain links TRBV18 with TRBJ2-7; no clear D. The CDR3 runs to 14 residues. V was shortened by 4 bases and J by 1 base, with 11 bases between the two germline ends. CDR1 and CDR2 (germline): KGHSH, LQKENI. CDR3 sequence: CASSRLAGSYEQYF. For the CDR3, the DNA is TGTGCCAGCTCACGGCTCGCCGGGTCCTACGAGCAGTACTTC.

This chain connects TRBV21-1 to TRBJ1-2. TRBV21-1 represents a pseudogene. The CDR3 contains 16 residues. The CDR3 DNA is TGTGCCAGCAGCAAAGCAAAGTGGGGGGGTCCCTATGGCTACACCTTC. It encodes CASSKAKWGGPYGYTF.

This clone was observed once. J is TRBJ1-5 and V is TRBV18; D is undetermined. The CDR3 loop spans 15 amino acids. Germline V gene lookup returns CDR1 KGHSH and CDR2 LQKENI. Trimming removed 6 bases at V and 4 bases at J, with 16 bases between. Here the CDR3 reads CASSRGSDGNQPQHF. The DNA for the CDR3 is TGTGCCAGCTCGCGGGGATCGGACGGGAATCAGCCCCAGCATTTT.

V gene TRBV19 combines with J gene TRBJ2-2; D may be TRBD1 (5 bases). V was trimmed by 7 bases and J by 4 bases, leaving 19 bases between them. Germline CDR1 and CDR2: LNHDA and SQIVND (reference sequence). The CDR3 length is 16 residues. The CDR3 coding sequence is TGTGCCAGTAAAAGGGGAATGGACGGTTCCACCGGGGAGCTGTTTTTT. Its protein product is CASKRGMDGSTGELFF.

The chain has TRBV5-4 and TRBJ1-6; D is perhaps TRBD1 (5 bases). The V gene lost 7 bases and the J gene lost 9 bases, with 23 bases spanning the gap. Germline CDR1 SGHNT, CDR2 YYREEE (reference sequence). The CDR3 has 16 amino acids. The CDR3 here is CASFVGGILGISPLHF. In nucleotides, the CDR3 is TGTGCCAGCTTCGTGGGGGGGATCTTAGGAATTTCACCCCTCCACTTT. The full variable domain, completed using reference TRBV5-4 and TRBJ1-6, is ETGVTQSPTHLIKTRGQQVTLRCSSQSGHNTVSWYQQALGQGPQFIFQYYREEENGRGNFPPRFSGLQFPNYSSELNVNALELDDSALYLCASFVGGILGISPLHFGNGTRLTVT.

This clone was counted only a few times. The chain recombines TRBV30 with TRBJ1-5, with TRBD1 as a possible D gene (6 bases). The ends were cut back, 5 bases at V and 6 bases at J, with 14 bases in the middle. The CDR3 is made up of 13 amino acids. Germline V gene data show CDR1 as GTSNPN and CDR2 as SVGIG (reference sequence). The CDR3 sequence is CAWAPGAGQPQHF. The CDR3 nucleotides read TGTGCCTGGGCGCCAGGGGCGGGTCAGCCCCAGCATTTT.

In the case of this clone: One end of the junction does not line up with germline, which may come from a read error. The chain joins TRBV20-1 to TRBJ2-1; D perhaps matches TRBD2 (5 bases). The CDR3 length is 11 residues. Germline CDR1 and CDR2: DFQATT and SNEGSKA (reference sequence). CDR3 bases: TGCAGTGCGAGGGCCGGGGTGCCGGCCCTCTTC. This encodes CSARAGVPALF.

This chain connects TRBV5-3 to TRBJ1-2; 7 nucleotides align to TRBD1. Being an ORF, TRBV5-3 has a function that is uncertain. The CDR3 is 14 residues long. V shed 0 bases, J shed 6 bases, and the junction held 5 bases outside the gene matches. CDR3 region: CARSLERGLDGYTF. DNA of the CDR3: TGTGCCAGAAGCTTGGAGAGGGGGCTGGATGGCTACACCTTC.

The chain recombines TRBV9 with TRBJ1-2, with D unclear. The CDR3 totals 13 residues. Germline V CDR1 and CDR2: SGDLS, YYNGEE. Trimming left V 0 bases short and J 4 bases short, with 7 bases between. CDR3: CASSVDSGYGYTF. The CDR3 coding sequence is TGTGCCAGCAGCGTAGACTCCGGCTATGGCTACACCTTC.

The J gene is TRBJ2-3, the V gene TRBV4-3; TRBD2 aligns across 14 bases. CDR1 LGHNA and CDR2 YSLEER come from the germline V gene. This CDR3 has 17 amino acids. After removal of 5 bases from V and 2 bases from J, the junction contained 6 bases not matched to a gene. CDR3 region: CASSSRTSGGSTDTQYF. In nucleotides, the CDR3 is TGCGCCAGCAGCTCCCGGACTAGCGGGGGGTCCACAGATACGCAGTATTTT.

The chain carries TRBV7-2 and TRBJ2-1; 9 positions match TRBD1. The CDR3 extends over 16 amino acids. Unmatched junction bases numbered 4, after V lost 4 bases and J lost 0 bases. Germline V gene sequence: CDR1 SGHTA, CDR2 FQGNSA. The CDR3 region has the DNA TGTGCCAGCAGCTCTTCACAGGGGGCCTCCTACAATGAGCAGTTCTTC. This sequence encodes CASSSSQGASYNEQFF.

The genes are TRBV6-6 and TRBJ1-6; 9 nucleotides agree with TRBD1. The CDR3 sequence is 16 residues long. Germline-derived CDR1 and CDR2 are MNHNY and SVGAGI (reference sequence). Trimming removed 5 bases from V and 8 bases from J; junction bases left unmatched: 10. The CDR3 is CASSPRDREGDSPLHF. The CDR3 DNA is TGTGCCAGCAGTCCGCGGGACAGGGAGGGGGATTCACCCCTCCACTTT.